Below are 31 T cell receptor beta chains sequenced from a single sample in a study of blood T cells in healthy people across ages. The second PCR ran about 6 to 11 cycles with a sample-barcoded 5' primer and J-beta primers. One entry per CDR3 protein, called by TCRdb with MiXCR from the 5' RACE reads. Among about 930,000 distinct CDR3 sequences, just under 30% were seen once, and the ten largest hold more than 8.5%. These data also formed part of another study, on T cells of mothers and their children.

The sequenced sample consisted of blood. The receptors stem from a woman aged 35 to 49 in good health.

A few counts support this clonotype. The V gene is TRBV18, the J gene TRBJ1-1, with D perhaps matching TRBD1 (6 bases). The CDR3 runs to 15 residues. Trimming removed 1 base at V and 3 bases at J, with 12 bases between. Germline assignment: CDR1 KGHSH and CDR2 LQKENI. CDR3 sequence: CASSPLETGYTEAFF. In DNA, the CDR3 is TGTGCCAGCTCACCACTCGAGACAGGCTACACTGAAGCTTTCTTT.

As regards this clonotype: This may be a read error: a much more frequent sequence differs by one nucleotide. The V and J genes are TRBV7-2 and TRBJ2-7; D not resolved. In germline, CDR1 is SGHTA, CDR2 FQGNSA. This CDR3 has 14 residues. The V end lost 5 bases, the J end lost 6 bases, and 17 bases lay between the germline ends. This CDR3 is CASSPPIDWSEQYF. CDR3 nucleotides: TGTGCCAGCAGCCCACCGATTGACTGGTCCGAGCAGTACTTC. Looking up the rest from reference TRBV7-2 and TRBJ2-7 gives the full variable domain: GAGVSQSPSNKVTEKGKDVELRCDPISGHTALYWYRQSLGQGLEFLIYFQGNSAPDKSGLPSDRFSAERTGGSVSTLTIQRTQQEDSAVYLCASSPPIDWSEQYFGPGTRLTVT.

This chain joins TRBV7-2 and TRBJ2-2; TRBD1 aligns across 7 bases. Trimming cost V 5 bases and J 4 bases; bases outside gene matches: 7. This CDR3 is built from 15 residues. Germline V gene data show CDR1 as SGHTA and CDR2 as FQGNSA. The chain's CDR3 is CASSEYRGGTGELFF. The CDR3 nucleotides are TGTGCCAGCAGCGAGTACAGGGGTGGCACCGGGGAGCTGTTTTTT.

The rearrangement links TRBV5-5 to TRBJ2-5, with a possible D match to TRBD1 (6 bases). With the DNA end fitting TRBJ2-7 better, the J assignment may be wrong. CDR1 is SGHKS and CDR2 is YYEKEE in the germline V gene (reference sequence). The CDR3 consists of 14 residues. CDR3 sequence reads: CASSLVWGPYEQYF. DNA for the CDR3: TGTGCCAGCAGCTTGGTATGGGGGCCCTACGAGCAGTACTTC.

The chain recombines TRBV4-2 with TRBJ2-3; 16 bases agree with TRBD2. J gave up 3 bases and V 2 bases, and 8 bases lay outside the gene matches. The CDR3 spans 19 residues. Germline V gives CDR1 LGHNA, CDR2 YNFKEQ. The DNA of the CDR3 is TGTGCCAGCAGCCAATCCGGGACTAGCGGGGGGGCCAGGACAGATACGCAGTATTTT. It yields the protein CASSQSGTSGGARTDTQYF.

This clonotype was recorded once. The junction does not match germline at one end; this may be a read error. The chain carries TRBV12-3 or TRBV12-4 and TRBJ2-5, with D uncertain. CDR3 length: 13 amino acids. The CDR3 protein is CASSRLRKEAQYF. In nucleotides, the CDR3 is TGTGCCAGCAGTCGACTTCGGAAAGAGGCCCAGTACTTC.

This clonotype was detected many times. In DNA form, the CDR3 reads TGTGCCAGCAGCTTAGCAGCTGAGCAGTTCTTC. This codes for CASSLAAEQFF. The chain recombines TRBV7-2 with TRBJ2-1, with D hard to call. V lost 0 bases to trimming and J lost 9 bases, with 3 bases between them. From germline, CDR1 is SGHTA and CDR2 FQGNSA. The CDR3 totals 11 residues.

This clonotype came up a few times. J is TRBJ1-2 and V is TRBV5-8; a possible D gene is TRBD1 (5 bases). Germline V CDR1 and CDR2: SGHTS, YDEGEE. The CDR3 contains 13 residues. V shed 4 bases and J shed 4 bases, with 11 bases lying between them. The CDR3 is CASSLRVVYGYTF. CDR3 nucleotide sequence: TGTGCCAGCAGCCTCAGGGTCGTCTATGGCTACACCTTC.

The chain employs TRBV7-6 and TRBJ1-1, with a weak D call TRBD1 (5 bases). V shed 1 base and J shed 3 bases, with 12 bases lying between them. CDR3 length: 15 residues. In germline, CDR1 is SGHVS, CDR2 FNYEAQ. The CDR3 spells CASSLVREGDTEAFF. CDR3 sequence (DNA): TGTGCCAGCAGCTTAGTGAGGGAAGGGGACACTGAAGCTTTCTTT.

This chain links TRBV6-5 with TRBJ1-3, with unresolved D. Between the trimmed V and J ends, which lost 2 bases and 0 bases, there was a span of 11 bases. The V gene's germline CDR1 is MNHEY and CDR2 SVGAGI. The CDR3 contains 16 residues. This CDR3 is CASSYGKGSSGNTIYF. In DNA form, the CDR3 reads TGTGCCAGCAGTTACGGGAAGGGCTCCTCTGGAAACACCATATATTTT.

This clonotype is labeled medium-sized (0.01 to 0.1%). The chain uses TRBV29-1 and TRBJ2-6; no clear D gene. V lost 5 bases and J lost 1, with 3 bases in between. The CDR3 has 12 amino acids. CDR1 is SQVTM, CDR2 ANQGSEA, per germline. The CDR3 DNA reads TGCAGCGTTACTTCTGGGGCCAACGTCCTGACTTTC. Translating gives CSVTSGANVLTF. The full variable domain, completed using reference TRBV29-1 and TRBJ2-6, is SAVISQKPSRDICQRGTSLTIQCQVDSQVTMMFWYRQQPGQSLTLIATANQGSEATYESGFVIDKFPISRPNLTFSTLTVSNMSPEDSSIYLCSVTSGANVLTFGAGSRLTVL.

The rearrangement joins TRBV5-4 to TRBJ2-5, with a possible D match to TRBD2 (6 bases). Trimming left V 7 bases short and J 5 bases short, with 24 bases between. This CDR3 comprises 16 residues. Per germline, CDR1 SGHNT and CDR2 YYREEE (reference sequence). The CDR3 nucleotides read TGTGCCAGCGCCCTTTTCGGGGAGGATCGGTGGGAGACCCAGTACTTC. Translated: CASALFGEDRWETQYF.

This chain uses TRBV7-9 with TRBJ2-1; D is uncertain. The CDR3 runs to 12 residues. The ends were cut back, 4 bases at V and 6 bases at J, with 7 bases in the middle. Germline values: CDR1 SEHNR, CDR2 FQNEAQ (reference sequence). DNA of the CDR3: TGTGCCAGCAGCTCCCCAGTCAATGAGCAGTTCTTC. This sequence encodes CASSSPVNEQFF.

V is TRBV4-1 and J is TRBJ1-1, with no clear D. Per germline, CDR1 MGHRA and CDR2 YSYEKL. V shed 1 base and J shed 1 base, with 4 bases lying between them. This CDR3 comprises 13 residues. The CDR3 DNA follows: TGCGCCAGCAGCCAAGCCCCGAACACTGAAGCTTTCTTT. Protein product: CASSQAPNTEAFF.

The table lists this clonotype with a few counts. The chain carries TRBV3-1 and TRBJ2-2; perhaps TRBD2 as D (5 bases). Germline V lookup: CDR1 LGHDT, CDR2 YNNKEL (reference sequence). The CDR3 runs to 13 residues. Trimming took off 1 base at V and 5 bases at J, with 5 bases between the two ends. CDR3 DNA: TGTGCCAGCAGCCAAGGGAGGACCGGGGAGCTGTTTTTT. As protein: CASSQGRTGELFF.

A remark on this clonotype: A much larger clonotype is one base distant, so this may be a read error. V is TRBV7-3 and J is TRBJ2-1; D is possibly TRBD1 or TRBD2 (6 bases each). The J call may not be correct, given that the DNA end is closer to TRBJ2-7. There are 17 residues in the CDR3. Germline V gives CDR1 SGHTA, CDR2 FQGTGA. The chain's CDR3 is CASSLNGGLGSYNEQYF. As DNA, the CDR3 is TGTGCCAGCAGCTTAAATGGGGGGCTCGGGTCCTACAATGAGCAGTACTTC.

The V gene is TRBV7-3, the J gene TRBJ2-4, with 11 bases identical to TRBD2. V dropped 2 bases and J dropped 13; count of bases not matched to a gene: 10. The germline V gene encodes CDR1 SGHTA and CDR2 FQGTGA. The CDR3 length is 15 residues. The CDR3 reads CASSLASGGTVEQYF. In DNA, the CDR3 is TGTGCCAGCAGCTTAGCTAGCGGGGGGACGGTTGAGCAGTACTTC.

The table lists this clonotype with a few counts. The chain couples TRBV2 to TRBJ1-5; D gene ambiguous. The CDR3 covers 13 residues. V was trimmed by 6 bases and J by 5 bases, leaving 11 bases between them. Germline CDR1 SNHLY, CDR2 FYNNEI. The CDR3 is CASSGEADQPQHF. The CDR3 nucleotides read TGTGCCAGCAGCGGGGAAGCGGATCAGCCCCAGCATTTT.

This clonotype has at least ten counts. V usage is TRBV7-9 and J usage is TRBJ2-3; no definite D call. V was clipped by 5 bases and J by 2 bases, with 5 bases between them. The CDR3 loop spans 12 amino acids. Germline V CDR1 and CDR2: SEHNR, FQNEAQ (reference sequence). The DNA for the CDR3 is TGTGCCAGCAGCGCCAACACAGATACGCAGTATTTT. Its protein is CASSANTDTQYF.

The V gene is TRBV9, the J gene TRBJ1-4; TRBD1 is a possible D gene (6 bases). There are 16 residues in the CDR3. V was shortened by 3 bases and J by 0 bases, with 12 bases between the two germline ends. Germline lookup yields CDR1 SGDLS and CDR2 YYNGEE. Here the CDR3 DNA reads TGTGCCAGCAGCGCCCGGGACAACCCAACTAATGAAAAACTGTTTTTT. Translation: CASSARDNPTNEKLFF. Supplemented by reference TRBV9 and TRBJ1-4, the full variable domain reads DSGVTQTPKHLITATGQRVTLRCSPRSGDLSVYWYQQSLDQGLQFLIQYYNGEERAKGNILERFSAQQFPDLHSELNLSSLELGDSALYFCASSARDNPTNEKLFFGSGTQLSVL.

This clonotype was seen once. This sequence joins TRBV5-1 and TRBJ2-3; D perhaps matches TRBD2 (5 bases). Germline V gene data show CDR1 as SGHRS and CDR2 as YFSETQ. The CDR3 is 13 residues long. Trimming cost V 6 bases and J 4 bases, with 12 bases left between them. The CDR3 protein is CASTINGADTQYF. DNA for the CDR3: TGCGCCAGCACGATTAACGGGGCAGATACGCAGTATTTT.

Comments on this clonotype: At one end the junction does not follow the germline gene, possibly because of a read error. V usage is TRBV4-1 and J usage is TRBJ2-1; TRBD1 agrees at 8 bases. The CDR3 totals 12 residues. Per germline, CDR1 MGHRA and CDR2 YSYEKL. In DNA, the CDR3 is TGCGCCAGCAGCCAAGCCGGGACAGGTTTGCTCTTC. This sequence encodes CASSQAGTGLLF.

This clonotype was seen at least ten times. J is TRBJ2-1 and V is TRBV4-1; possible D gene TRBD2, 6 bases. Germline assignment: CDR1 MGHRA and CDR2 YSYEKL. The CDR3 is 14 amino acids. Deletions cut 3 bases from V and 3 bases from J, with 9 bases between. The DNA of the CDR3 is TGCGCCAGCAGCCAGGCGGGGAACTACAATGAGCAGTTCTTC. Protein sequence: CASSQAGNYNEQFF.

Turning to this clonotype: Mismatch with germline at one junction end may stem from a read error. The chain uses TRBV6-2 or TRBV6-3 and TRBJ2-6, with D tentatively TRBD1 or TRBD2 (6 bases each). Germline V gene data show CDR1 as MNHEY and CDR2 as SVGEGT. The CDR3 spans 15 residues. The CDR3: CASWVGGAGANVRTF. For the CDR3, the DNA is TGTGCCAGCTGGGTCGGGGGCGCTGGGGCCAACGTCCGGACTTTC.

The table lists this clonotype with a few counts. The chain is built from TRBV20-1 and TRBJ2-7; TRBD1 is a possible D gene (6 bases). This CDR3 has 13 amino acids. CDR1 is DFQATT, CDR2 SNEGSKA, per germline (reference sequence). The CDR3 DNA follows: TGCTGTGTGGGGGCGGACAATTCCTACGAGCAGTACTTC. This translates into CCVGADNSYEQYF.

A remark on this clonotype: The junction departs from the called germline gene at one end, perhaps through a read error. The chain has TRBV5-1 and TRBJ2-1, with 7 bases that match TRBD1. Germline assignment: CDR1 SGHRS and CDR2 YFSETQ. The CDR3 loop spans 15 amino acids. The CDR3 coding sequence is TGCGCCGGCAGCTTAGTGACAGGGCACTACAATGAGCAGTTCTTC. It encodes CAGSLVTGHYNEQFF. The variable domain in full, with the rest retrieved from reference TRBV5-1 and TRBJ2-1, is KAGVTQTPRYLIKTRGQQVTLSCSPISGHRSVSWYQQTPGQGLQFLFEYFSETQRNKGNFPGRFSGRQFSNSRSEMNVSTLELGDSALYLCAGSLVTGHYNEQFFGPGTRLTVL.

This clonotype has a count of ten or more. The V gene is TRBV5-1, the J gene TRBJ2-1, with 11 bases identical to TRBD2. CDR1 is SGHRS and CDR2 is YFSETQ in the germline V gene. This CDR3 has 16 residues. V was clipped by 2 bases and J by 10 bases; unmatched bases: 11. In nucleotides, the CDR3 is TGCGCCAGCAGCTTCCGACCCACTAGCGGGGGTTGGGAGCAGTTCTTC. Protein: CASSFRPTSGGWEQFF.

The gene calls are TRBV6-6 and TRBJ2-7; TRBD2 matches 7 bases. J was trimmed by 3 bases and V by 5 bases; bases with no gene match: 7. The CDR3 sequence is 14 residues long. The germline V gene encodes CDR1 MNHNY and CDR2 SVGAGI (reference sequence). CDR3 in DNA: TGTGCCAGCAGTGCGGCGGGGGAGAACTACGAGCAGTACTTC. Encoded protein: CASSAAGENYEQYF.

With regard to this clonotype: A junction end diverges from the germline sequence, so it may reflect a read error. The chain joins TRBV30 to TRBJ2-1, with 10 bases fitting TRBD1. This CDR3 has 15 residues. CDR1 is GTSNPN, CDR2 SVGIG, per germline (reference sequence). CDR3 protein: CAWSGDRGGSYEQFF. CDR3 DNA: TGCGCCTGGAGCGGGGACAGGGGTGGCTCCTACGAGCAGTTCTTC. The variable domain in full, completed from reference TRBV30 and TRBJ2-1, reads SQTIHQWPATLVQPVGSPLSLECTVEGTSNPNLYWYRQAAGRGLQLLFYSVGIGQISSEVPQNLSASRPQDRQFILSSKKLLLSDSGFYLCAWSGDRGGSYEQFFGPGTRLTVL.

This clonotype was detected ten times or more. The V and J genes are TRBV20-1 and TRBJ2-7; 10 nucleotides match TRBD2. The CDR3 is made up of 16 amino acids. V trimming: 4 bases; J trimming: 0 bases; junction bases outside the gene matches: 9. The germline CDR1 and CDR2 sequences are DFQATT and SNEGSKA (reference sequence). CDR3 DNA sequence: TGCAGTGCTACAGCCTTAGCGGGGGGTCTCTCCTACGAGCAGTACTTC. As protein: CSATALAGGLSYEQYF.

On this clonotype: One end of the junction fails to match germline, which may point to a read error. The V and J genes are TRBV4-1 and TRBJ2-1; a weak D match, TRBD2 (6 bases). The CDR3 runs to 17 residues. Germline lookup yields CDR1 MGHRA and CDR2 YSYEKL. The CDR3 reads CTSSYQPRTTSHNEQFF. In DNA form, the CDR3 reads TGCACCAGCAGCTACCAGCCCCGGACTACCTCACACAATGAGCAGTTCTTC.